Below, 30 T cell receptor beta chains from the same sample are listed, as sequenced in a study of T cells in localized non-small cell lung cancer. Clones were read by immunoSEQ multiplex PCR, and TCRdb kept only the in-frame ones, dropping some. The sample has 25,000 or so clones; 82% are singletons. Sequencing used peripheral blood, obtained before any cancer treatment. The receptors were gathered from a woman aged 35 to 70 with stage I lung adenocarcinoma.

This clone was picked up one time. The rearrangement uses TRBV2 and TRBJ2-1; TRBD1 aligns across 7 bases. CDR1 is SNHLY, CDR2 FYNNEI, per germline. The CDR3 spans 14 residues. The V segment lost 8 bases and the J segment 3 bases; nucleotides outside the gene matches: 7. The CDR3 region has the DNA TGTGCCAGCTTTTTGCAGGGGGACTACAATGAGCAGTTCTTC. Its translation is CASFLQGDYNEQFF. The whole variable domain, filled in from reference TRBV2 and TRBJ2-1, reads EPEVTQTPSHQVTQMGQEVILRCVPISNHLYFYWYRQILGQKVEFLVSFYNNEISEKSEIFDDQFSVERPDGSNFTLKIRSTKLEDSAMYFCASFLQGDYNEQFFGPGTRLTVL.

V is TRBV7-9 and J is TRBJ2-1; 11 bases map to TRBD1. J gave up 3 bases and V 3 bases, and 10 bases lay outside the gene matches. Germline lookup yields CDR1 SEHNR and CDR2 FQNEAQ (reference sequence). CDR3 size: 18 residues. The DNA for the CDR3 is TGTGCCAGCAGCTTCCCAAAGGCGGGACAGGGGGGCTACAATGAGCAGTTCTTC. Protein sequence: CASSFPKAGQGGYNEQFF. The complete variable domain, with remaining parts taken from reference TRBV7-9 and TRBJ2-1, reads DTGVSQNPRHKITKRGQNVTFRCDPISEHNRLYWYRQTLGQGPEFLTYFQNEAQLEKSRLLSDRFSAERPKGSFSTLEIQRTEQGDSAMYLCASSFPKAGQGGYNEQFFGPGTRLTVL.

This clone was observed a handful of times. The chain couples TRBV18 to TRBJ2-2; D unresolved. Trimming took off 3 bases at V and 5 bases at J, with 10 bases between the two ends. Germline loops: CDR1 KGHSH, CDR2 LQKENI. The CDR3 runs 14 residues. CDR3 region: CASSPRARTGELFF. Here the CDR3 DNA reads TGTGCCAGCTCACCCCGGGCCAGGACCGGGGAGCTGTTTTTT.

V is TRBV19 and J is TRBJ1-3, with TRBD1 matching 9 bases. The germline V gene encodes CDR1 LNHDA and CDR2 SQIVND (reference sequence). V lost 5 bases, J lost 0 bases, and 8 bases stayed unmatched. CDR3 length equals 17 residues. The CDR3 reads CASSPTGGLNSGNTIYF. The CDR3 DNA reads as TGTGCCAGTAGTCCGACAGGGGGATTGAACTCTGGAAACACCATATATTTT.

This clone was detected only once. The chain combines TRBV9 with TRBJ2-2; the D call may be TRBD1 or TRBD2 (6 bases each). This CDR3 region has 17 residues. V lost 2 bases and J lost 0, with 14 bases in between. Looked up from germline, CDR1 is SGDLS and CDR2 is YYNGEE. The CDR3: CASSVTGDTANTGELFF. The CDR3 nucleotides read TGTGCCAGCAGCGTGACGGGGGACACCGCGAACACCGGGGAGCTGTTTTTT.

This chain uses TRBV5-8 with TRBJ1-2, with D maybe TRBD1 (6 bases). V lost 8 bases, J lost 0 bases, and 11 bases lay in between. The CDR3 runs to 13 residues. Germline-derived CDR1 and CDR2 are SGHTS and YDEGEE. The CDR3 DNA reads TGTGCCAGTGGGACAAATACTAACTATGGCTACACCTTC. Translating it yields CASGTNTNYGYTF.

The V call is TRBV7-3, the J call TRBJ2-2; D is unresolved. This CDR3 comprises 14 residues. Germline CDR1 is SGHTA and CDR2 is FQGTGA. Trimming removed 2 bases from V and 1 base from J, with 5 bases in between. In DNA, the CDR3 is TGTGCCAGCAGCTTATACGGGAACACCGGGGAGCTGTTTTTT. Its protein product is CASSLYGNTGELFF.

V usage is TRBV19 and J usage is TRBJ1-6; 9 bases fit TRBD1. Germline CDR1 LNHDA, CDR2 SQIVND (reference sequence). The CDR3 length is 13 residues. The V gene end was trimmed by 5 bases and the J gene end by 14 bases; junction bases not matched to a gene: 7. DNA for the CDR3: TGTGCCAGTAGTGCCGACAGGGGGTCATCCCTCCACTTT. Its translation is CASSADRGSSLHF.

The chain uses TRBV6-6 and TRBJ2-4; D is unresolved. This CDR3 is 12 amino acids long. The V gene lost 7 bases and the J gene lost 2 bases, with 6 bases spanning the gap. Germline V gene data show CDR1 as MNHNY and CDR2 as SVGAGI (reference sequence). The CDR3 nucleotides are TGTGCCAGCATCTCCTCCAAAAACATTCAGTACTTC. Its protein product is CASISSKNIQYF.

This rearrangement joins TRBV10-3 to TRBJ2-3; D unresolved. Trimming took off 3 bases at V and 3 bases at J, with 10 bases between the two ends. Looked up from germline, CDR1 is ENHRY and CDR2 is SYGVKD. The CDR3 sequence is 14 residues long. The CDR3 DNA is TGTGCCATCAGTGACCCGACGCAAACAGATACGCAGTATTTT. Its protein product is CAISDPTQTDTQYF.

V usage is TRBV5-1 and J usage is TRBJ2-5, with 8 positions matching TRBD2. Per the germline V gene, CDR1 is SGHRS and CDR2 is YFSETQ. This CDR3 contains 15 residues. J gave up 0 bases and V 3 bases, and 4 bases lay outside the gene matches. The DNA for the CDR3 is TGCGCCAGCAGCTATAAACTAGCGGACCAAGAGACCCAGTACTTC. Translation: CASSYKLADQETQYF.

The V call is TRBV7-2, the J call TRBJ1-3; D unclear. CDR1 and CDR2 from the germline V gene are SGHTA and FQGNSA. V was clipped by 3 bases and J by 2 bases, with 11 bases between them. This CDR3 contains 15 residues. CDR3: CASSLQRLAGNTIYF. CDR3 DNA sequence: TGTGCCAGCAGCTTGCAGAGGCTCGCTGGAAACACCATATATTTT.

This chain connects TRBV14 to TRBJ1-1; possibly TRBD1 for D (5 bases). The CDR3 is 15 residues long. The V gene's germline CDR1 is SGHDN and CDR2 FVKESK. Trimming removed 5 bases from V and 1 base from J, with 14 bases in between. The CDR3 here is CASSRGYGGNTEAFF. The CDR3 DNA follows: TGTGCCAGCAGCAGGGGATACGGGGGGAACACTGAAGCTTTCTTT.

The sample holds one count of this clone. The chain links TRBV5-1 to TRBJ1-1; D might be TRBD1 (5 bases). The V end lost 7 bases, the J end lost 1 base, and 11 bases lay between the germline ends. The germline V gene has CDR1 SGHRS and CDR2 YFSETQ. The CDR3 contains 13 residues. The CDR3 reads CASGRRGNTEAFF. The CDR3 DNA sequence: TGCGCCAGCGGTCGAAGGGGGAACACTGAAGCTTTCTTT.

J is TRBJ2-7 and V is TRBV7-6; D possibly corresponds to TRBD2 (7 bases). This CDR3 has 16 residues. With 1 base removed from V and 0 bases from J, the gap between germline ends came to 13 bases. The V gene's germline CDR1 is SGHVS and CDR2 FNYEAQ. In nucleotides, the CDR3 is TGTGCCAGCAGCTTAGATAGGGGGGGTGACTCCTACGAGCAGTACTTC. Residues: CASSLDRGGDSYEQYF.

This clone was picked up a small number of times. DNA for the CDR3: TGTGCCAGCAGGGCTAATGCTGGGTCCTATAATTCACCCCTCCACTTT. This translates into CASRANAGSYNSPLHF. The chain is built from TRBV7-8 and TRBJ1-6, with D hard to call. V lost 6 bases and J lost 1, with 13 bases in between. The CDR3 runs to 16 residues. The V gene's germline CDR1 is SGHVS and CDR2 FQNEAQ.

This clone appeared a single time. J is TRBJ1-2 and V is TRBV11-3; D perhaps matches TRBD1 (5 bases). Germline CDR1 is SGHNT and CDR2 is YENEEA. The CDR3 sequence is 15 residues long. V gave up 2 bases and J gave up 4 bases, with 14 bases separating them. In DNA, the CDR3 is TGTGCCAGCAGCTTAACCGGGGAGACAGTCTATGGCTACACCTTC. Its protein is CASSLTGETVYGYTF. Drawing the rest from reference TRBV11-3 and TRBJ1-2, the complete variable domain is EAGVVQSPRYKIIEKKQPVAFWCNPISGHNTLYWYLQNLGQGPELLIRYENEEAVDDSQLPKDRFSAERLKGVDSTLKIQPAELGDSAVYLCASSLTGETVYGYTFGSGTRLTVV.

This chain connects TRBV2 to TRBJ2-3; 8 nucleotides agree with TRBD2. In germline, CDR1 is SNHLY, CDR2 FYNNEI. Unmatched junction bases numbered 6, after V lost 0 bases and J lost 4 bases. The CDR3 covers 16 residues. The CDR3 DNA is TGTGCCAGCAGTGAAGCCCAGACTAGCGTCGCAGATACGCAGTATTTT. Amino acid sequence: CASSEAQTSVADTQYF.

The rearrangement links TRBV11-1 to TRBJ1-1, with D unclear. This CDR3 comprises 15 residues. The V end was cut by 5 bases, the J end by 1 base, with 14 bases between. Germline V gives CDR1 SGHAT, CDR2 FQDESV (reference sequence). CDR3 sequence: CASSPRDPANTEAFF. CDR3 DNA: TGTGCCAGCAGCCCCCGCGATCCGGCGAACACTGAAGCTTTCTTT.

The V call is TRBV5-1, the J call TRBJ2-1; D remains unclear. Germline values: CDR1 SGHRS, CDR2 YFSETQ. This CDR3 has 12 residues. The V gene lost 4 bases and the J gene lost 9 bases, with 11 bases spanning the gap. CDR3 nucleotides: TGCGCCAGCAGCCCCTTCCACAGTGAGCAGTTCTTC. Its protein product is CASSPFHSEQFF.

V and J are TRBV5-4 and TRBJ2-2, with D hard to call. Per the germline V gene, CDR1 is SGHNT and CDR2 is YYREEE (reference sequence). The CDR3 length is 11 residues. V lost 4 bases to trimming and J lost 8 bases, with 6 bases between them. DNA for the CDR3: TGTGCCAGCAGCAAGGAGGGGGAGCTGTTTTTT. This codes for CASSKEGELFF.

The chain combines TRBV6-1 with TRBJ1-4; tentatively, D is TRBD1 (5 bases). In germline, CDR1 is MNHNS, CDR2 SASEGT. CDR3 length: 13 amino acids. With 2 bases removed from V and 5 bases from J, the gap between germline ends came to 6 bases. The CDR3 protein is CASSEPGNEKLFF. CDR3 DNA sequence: TGTGCCAGCAGTGAACCAGGGAATGAAAAACTGTTTTTT.

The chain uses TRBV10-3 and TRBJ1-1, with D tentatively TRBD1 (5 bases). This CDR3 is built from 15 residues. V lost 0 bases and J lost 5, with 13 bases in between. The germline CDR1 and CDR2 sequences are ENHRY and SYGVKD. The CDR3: CAISESGDQGTEAFF. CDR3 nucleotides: TGTGCCATCAGTGAGTCGGGGGATCAAGGGACTGAAGCTTTCTTT.

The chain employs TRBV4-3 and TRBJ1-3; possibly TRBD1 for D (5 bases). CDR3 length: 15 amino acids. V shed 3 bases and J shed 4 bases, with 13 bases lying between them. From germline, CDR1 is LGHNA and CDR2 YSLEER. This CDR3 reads CASSHLREFGNTIYF. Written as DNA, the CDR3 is TGCGCCAGCAGCCACCTCAGGGAGTTCGGAAACACCATATATTTT.

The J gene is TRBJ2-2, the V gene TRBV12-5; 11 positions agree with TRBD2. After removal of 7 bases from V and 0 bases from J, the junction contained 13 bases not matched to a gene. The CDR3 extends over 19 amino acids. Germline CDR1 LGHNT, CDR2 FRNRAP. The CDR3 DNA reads TGTGCTAGTGCCTCTAGCCTAGCGGGGGGCACCTCGAACACCGGGGAGCTGTTTTTT. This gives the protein CASASSLAGGTSNTGELFF. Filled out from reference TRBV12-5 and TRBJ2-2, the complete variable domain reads DARVTQTPRHKVTEMGQEVTMRCQPILGHNTVFWYRQTMMQGLELLAYFRNRAPLDDSGMPKDRFSAEMPDATLATLKIQPSEPRDSAVYFCASASSLAGGTSNTGELFFGEGSRLTVL.

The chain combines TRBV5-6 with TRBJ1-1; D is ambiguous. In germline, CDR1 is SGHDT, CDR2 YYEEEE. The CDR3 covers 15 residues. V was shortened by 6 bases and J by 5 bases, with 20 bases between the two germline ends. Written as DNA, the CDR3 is TGTGCCAGCACCCTGGGCCCCTACTCGTTGACTGAAGCTTTCTTT. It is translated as CASTLGPYSLTEAFF.

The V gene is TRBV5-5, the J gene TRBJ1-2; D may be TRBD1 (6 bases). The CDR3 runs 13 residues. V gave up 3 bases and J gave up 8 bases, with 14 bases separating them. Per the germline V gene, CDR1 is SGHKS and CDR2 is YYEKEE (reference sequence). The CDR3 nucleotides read TGTGCCAGCAGCTCATCAGGACAGACCGGCTACACCTTC. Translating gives CASSSSGQTGYTF.

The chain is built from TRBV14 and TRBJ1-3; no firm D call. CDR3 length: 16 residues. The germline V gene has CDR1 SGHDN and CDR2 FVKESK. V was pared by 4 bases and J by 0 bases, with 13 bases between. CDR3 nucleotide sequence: TGTGCCAGCAGCCGCAGCCCGTTCAGCTCTGGAAACACCATATATTTT. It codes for CASSRSPFSSGNTIYF. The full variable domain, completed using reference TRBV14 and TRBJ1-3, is EAGVTQFPSHSVIEKGQTVTLRCDPISGHDNLYWYRRVMGKEIKFLLHFVKESKQDESGMPNNRFLAERTGGTYSTLKVQPAELEDSGVYFCASSRSPFSSGNTIYFGEGSWLTVV.

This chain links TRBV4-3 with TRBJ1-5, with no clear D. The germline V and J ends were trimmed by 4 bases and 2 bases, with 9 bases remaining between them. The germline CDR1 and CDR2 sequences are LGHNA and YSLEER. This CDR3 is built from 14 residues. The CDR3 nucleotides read TGCGCCAGCAGCCTCGAGGCAGGCAATCAGCCCCAGCATTTT. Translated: CASSLEAGNQPQHF.

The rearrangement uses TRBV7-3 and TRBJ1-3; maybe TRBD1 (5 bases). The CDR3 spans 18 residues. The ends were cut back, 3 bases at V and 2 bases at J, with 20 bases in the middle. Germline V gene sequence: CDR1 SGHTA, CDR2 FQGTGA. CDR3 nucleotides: TGTGCCAGCAGCTTCCAGGGAGCTCCCGTTATGGCTGGAAACACCATATATTTT. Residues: CASSFQGAPVMAGNTIYF. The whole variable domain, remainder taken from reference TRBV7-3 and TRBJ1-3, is GAGVSQTPSNKVTEKGKYVELRCDPISGHTALYWYRQSLGQGPEFLIYFQGTGAADDSGLPNDRFFAVRPEGSVSTLKIQRTERGDSAVYLCASSFQGAPVMAGNTIYFGEGSWLTVV.